The 21 T cell receptor beta chains listed next were all sequenced from one sample in a study of cytomegalovirus exposure and HLA in healthy donors. The primer mix had 60 Vbeta and 13 Jbeta primers. Clones were sequenced by immunoSEQ multiplex PCR, and TCRdb holds only the in-frame ones, with some missing. The data hold about 95,000 clones, with 70% observed a single time. Sequenced material: PBMCs. These TCRs come from a woman aged 45-60 years in good health and CMV-seropositive.

This sequence joins TRBV19 and TRBJ2-5; 7 nucleotides align to TRBD2. CDR3 length: 16 residues. The junction had 10 bases not matched to a gene; V was cut back by 6 bases and J by 0 bases. The germline V gene has CDR1 LNHDA and CDR2 SQIVND (reference sequence). CDR3 sequence reads: CASRPGEAGHQETQYF. The DNA for the CDR3 is TGTGCCAGTAGGCCGGGGGAAGCGGGGCACCAAGAGACCCAGTACTTC.

V usage is TRBV5-1 and J usage is TRBJ2-3; TRBD2 agrees at 8 bases. This CDR3 comprises 14 residues. CDR1 is SGHRS and CDR2 is YFSETQ in the germline V gene. V shed 4 bases, J shed 4 bases, and the junction held 5 bases outside the gene matches. The CDR3 reads CASSPGLDADTQYF. The DNA for the CDR3 is TGCGCCAGCAGCCCGGGACTAGATGCAGATACGCAGTATTTT.

The rearrangement uses TRBV7-8 and TRBJ2-3, with 10 bases matching TRBD2. The ends lost 5 bases at V and 5 bases at J; junction bases unmatched: 16. CDR1 and CDR2 (germline): SGHVS, FQNEAQ. The CDR3 runs to 18 residues. The CDR3 here is CASSLKREGLLVRDTQYF. DNA for the CDR3: TGTGCCAGCAGCCTCAAGCGGGAGGGCCTTCTCGTAAGAGATACGCAGTATTTT.

The rearrangement joins TRBV18 to TRBJ2-1; 9 bases map to TRBD2. The CDR3 has 16 residues. The V gene end was trimmed by 9 bases and the J gene end by 1 base; junction bases not matched to a gene: 10. The V gene's germline CDR1 is KGHSH and CDR2 LQKENI. CDR3: CASQPGLANSYNEQFF. In DNA form, the CDR3 reads TGTGCCAGTCAACCCGGACTAGCGAATTCCTACAATGAGCAGTTCTTC.

The CDR3 sequence: CASSQPHGETQYF. The DNA for the CDR3 is TGTGCCAGCAGTCAGCCCCACGGGGAGACCCAGTACTTC. J is TRBJ2-5 and V is TRBV11-2, with D unclear. The germline gives CDR1 SGHAT, CDR2 FQNNGV. Deletions cut 6 bases from V and 5 bases from J, with 13 bases between. This CDR3 has 13 residues.

This clone has just a few counts. The chain carries TRBV18 and TRBJ2-7; D not certain. The CDR3 is made up of 15 amino acids. The V end lost 0 bases, the J end lost 7 bases, and 16 bases lay between the germline ends. CDR1 and CDR2 (germline): KGHSH, LQKENI. The CDR3 protein is CASSPPAPATREQYF. In DNA form, the CDR3 reads TGTGCCAGCTCACCACCGGCCCCGGCTACGAGGGAGCAGTACTTC.

The chain recombines TRBV28 with TRBJ1-2; D may be TRBD1 (5 bases). CDR1 MDHEN and CDR2 SYDVKM come from the germline V gene. The CDR3 sequence is 14 residues long. The V end was cut by 5 bases, the J end by 0 bases, with 10 bases between. The CDR3, as DNA: TGTGCCAGCAGTCCCCCAGGGACTAACTATGGCTACACCTTC. Its translation is CASSPPGTNYGYTF.

The chain combines TRBV11-3 with TRBJ2-1; unclear D gene. Deletions cut 1 base from V and 8 bases from J, with 9 bases between. Germline CDR1 SGHNT, CDR2 YENEEA. CDR3 length: 13 amino acids. The CDR3 protein is CASSLVGFDEQFF. DNA of the CDR3: TGTGCCAGCAGCTTAGTTGGCTTTGATGAGCAGTTCTTC.

This chain connects TRBV6-5 to TRBJ1-2, with D uncertain. CDR3 length: 13 amino acids. V was cut by 5 bases and J by 4 bases, with 11 bases left in between. The germline CDR1 and CDR2 sequences are MNHEY and SVGAGI. The CDR3 spells CASSRQNTYGYTF. The DNA of the CDR3 is TGTGCCAGCAGTCGCCAAAACACCTATGGCTACACCTTC.

The chain has TRBV6-1 and TRBJ2-3; 13 nucleotides match TRBD2. The CDR3 loop spans 17 amino acids. Germline CDR1 reads MNHNS; CDR2 reads SASEGT. The junction had 6 bases not matched to a gene; V was cut back by 1 base and J by 5 bases. The CDR3 DNA sequence: TGTGCCAGCAGTGAAGACGGACTAGCGGGAGTACGAGATACGCAGTATTTT. Protein product: CASSEDGLAGVRDTQYF.

The genes are TRBV28 and TRBJ1-4; D perhaps matches TRBD1 (6 bases). The germline CDR1 and CDR2 sequences are MDHEN and SYDVKM. This CDR3 is built from 16 residues. The V and J ends lost 6 bases and 8 bases respectively, with 22 bases between them. The DNA for the CDR3 is TGTGCCAGCAGCAGGGACACAGGGTTTAAAAAAGAAAAACTGTTTTTT. Protein product: CASSRDTGFKKEKLFF.

The chain couples TRBV28 to TRBJ2-6; the D gene is possibly TRBD2 (6 bases). V was pared by 5 bases and J by 0 bases, with 11 bases between. CDR1 and CDR2 (germline): MDHEN, SYDVKM. CDR3 length: 16 amino acids. Written as DNA, the CDR3 is TGTGCCAGCAGTCCCGGGGGAGCCTCTGGGGCCAACGTCCTGACTTTC. Translation gives CASSPGGASGANVLTF.

The chain couples TRBV2 to TRBJ1-6; weak D call: TRBD1 (5 bases). Trimming took off 3 bases at V and 10 bases at J, with 16 bases between the two ends. CDR1 is SNHLY and CDR2 is FYNNEI in the germline V gene. CDR3 length: 15 amino acids. Here the CDR3 reads CASSDEGRVGSPLHF. CDR3 DNA: TGTGCCAGCAGTGACGAAGGCAGGGTCGGATCACCCCTCCACTTT.

This clone has only a few counts. The chain has TRBV5-1 and TRBJ2-3; the match to TRBD2 covers 8 bases. The CDR3 extends over 17 amino acids. CDR1 is SGHRS and CDR2 is YFSETQ in the germline V gene. After removal of 2 bases from V and 1 base from J, the junction contained 9 bases not matched to a gene. The CDR3 DNA is TGCGCCAGCAGCTTTCGCGCTAGCGGGTTTGGCACAGATACGCAGTATTTT. Translating it yields CASSFRASGFGTDTQYF.

The chain joins TRBV10-3 to TRBJ1-2; 7 bases align to TRBD1. V was clipped by 6 bases and J by 6 bases; unmatched bases: 10. CDR1 is ENHRY and CDR2 is SYGVKD in the germline V gene. CDR3 length: 14 residues. CDR3: CAIRERQGGDGYTF. For the CDR3, the DNA is TGTGCCATCAGGGAAAGACAGGGAGGTGATGGCTACACCTTC.

The gene calls are TRBV7-2 and TRBJ2-3; 10 nucleotides align to TRBD1. The CDR3 loop spans 15 amino acids. Germline lookup yields CDR1 SGHTA and CDR2 FQGNSA. Germline trimming cut 0 bases from V and 4 bases from J; bases unmatched to any gene: 1. The CDR3 sequence: CASSLAGTGADTQYF. For the CDR3, the DNA is TGTGCCAGCAGCTTAGCGGGGACAGGGGCAGATACGCAGTATTTT.

The chain carries TRBV4-1 and TRBJ2-2, with D possibly TRBD2 on 5 matching bases. Germline CDR1 is MGHRA and CDR2 is YSYEKL. The CDR3 is 16 amino acids. V lost 0 bases, J lost 5 bases, and 13 bases lay in between. The CDR3 here is CASSQDLAPGTGELFF. The CDR3 DNA reads TGCGCCAGCAGCCAAGATCTAGCCCCGGGGACCGGGGAGCTGTTTTTT.

Only a few counts were recorded for this clone. This chain connects TRBV7-7 to TRBJ2-2; 7 nucleotides line up with TRBD1. The germline CDR1 and CDR2 sequences are SSHAT and FNYEAQ (reference sequence). V was clipped by 5 bases and J by 7 bases; unmatched bases: 10. The CDR3 runs to 15 residues. The CDR3 reads CASSPQRGPGGELFF. In DNA, the CDR3 is TGTGCCAGCAGCCCCCAGAGGGGGCCTGGCGGGGAGCTGTTTTTT.

This sequence joins TRBV29-1 and TRBJ2-5; 9 nucleotides align to TRBD1. This CDR3 has 14 residues. Germline values: CDR1 SQVTM, CDR2 ANQGSEA. J gave up 5 bases and V 1 base, and 5 bases lay outside the gene matches. CDR3: CSVEGGTGIETQYF. The CDR3 DNA reads as TGCAGCGTTGAAGGGGGGACAGGGATCGAGACCCAGTACTTC.

V is TRBV5-1 and J is TRBJ2-1; D may be TRBD1 (5 bases). V was trimmed by 2 bases and J by 3 bases, leaving 6 bases between them. Germline CDR1 and CDR2: SGHRS and YFSETQ. The CDR3 extends over 13 amino acids. The CDR3 here is CASSLDSYNEQFF. DNA of the CDR3: TGCGCCAGCAGCTTAGACAGCTACAATGAGCAGTTCTTC.

The V and J genes are TRBV7-9 and TRBJ2-1, with D perhaps matching TRBD2 (6 bases). Trimming removed 1 base at V and 7 bases at J, with 20 bases between. Germline V CDR1 and CDR2: SEHNR, FQNEAQ (reference sequence). The CDR3 sequence is 17 residues long. CDR3 DNA sequence: TGTGCCAGCAGCTTAGAAAGTCTAACGGGAGTAATGAATGAGCAGTTCTTC. Residues: CASSLESLTGVMNEQFF.